The 27 T cell receptor beta chains below were found in one sample sequenced in a study of vaccination and CD4 T cells after COVID-19. These TCRs are of unknown antigen specificity. This sample's treatment: roughly 10-day PBMC culture with coronavirus spike peptide pools or control peptides (ViraFEST assay). Sequenced with the Oncomine TCR Beta short-read assay was DNA taken from cultured CD4+ T cells. TCRdb reprocessed the PCR reads via MiXCR and lists one record per CDR3 protein. The data contain under 20,000 distinct CDR3 sequences, approximately 48% of them seen just once; the ten biggest clones take up 13%. Input material: cultured CD4+ T cells from blood. These receptors were collected from a human donor with COVID-19.

The chain has TRBV20-1 and TRBJ1-5, with TRBD1 as a possible D gene (6 bases). Germline-derived CDR1 and CDR2 are DFQATT and SNEGSKA (reference sequence). V lost 6 bases and J lost 4, with 16 bases in between. This CDR3 comprises 14 residues. CDR3: CSAAETGVNQPQHF. The CDR3, as DNA: TGCAGTGCCGCCGAGACAGGCGTGAATCAGCCCCAGCATTTT.

This clonotype was seen just once. The V gene is TRBV6-1, the J gene TRBJ2-2; 9 bases fit TRBD1. Germline trimming cut 10 bases from V and 3 bases from J; bases unmatched to any gene: 6. Germline lookup yields CDR1 MNHNS and CDR2 SASEGT. The CDR3 spans 14 residues. This CDR3 is CATQGQGYTGELFF. As DNA, the CDR3 is TGTGCCACTCAGGGACAGGGCTACACCGGGGAGCTGTTTTTT.

This clonotype occurred a few times. This sequence joins TRBV30 and TRBJ1-2; no reliable D call. The CDR3 covers 13 residues. Deletions cut 5 bases from V and 8 bases from J, with 18 bases between. From germline, CDR1 is GTSNPN and CDR2 SVGIG (reference sequence). The chain's CDR3 is CAWVQLVNGGYTF. For the CDR3, the DNA is TGTGCCTGGGTCCAGCTGGTGAACGGGGGCTACACCTTC.

V is TRBV7-9 and J is TRBJ1-5; D gene ambiguous. The germline gives CDR1 SEHNR, CDR2 FQNEAQ (reference sequence). This CDR3 region has 15 residues. V lost 5 bases to trimming and J lost 0 bases, with 11 bases between them. CDR3 loop: CASSQGSGSNQPQHF. The CDR3 region has the DNA TGTGCCAGCAGCCAAGGGTCAGGTAGCAATCAGCCCCAGCATTTT.

The chain couples TRBV6-5 to TRBJ2-1; D is uncertain. The CDR3 spans 15 residues. The ends were cut back, 0 bases at V and 0 bases at J, with 6 bases in the middle. Germline CDR1 reads MNHEY; CDR2 reads SVGAGI. CDR3 residues: CASSYSAASYNEQFF. CDR3 nucleotide sequence: TGTGCCAGCAGTTACTCGGCAGCCTCCTACAATGAGCAGTTCTTC.

This rearrangement joins TRBV19 to TRBJ1-2; D gene unclear. Germline CDR1 LNHDA, CDR2 SQIVND (reference sequence). V lost 6 bases, J lost 7 bases, and 9 bases lay in between. The length of the CDR3 is 11 residues. The CDR3 nucleotides are TGTGCCAGTAGGGCGTTTGGTGGCTACACCTTC. It encodes CASRAFGGYTF.

V and J are TRBV7-2 and TRBJ1-3, with D maybe TRBD1 (6 bases). This CDR3 is 16 amino acids long. V was pared by 1 base and J by 0 bases, with 10 bases between. Germline CDR1 and CDR2: SGHTA and FQGNSA. The CDR3 protein is CASSLEQGVSGNTIYF. CDR3 in DNA: TGTGCCAGCAGCTTAGAACAGGGAGTCTCTGGAAACACCATATATTTT.

The sample holds a few counts of this clonotype. The chain links TRBV7-2 to TRBJ1-1; D unclear. Between the trimmed V and J ends, which lost 4 bases and 1 base, there was a span of 10 bases. The CDR3 totals 14 residues. Germline V gives CDR1 SGHTA, CDR2 FQGNSA. The CDR3: CASSSSIRNTEAFF. In nucleotides, the CDR3 is TGTGCCAGCAGCTCCTCGATACGGAACACTGAAGCTTTCTTT. Using reference TRBV7-2 and TRBJ1-1 for the parts outside the CDR3, the full variable domain is GAGVSQSPSNKVTEKGKDVELRCDPISGHTALYWYRQSLGQGLEFLIYFQGNSAPDKSGLPSDRFSAERTGGSVSTLTIQRTQQEDSAVYLCASSSSIRNTEAFFGQGTRLTVV.

The chain has TRBV20-1 and TRBJ1-1; 8 bases are a match to TRBD1. Unmatched junction bases numbered 5, after V lost 4 bases and J lost 1 base. Looked up from germline, CDR1 is DFQATT and CDR2 is SNEGSKA (reference sequence). The CDR3 length is 14 residues. The chain's CDR3 is CSATGQGWNTEAFF. CDR3 DNA: TGCAGTGCTACTGGACAGGGATGGAACACTGAAGCTTTCTTT.

The rearrangement links TRBV20-1 to TRBJ2-1; a weak D match, TRBD2 (5 bases). Per germline, CDR1 DFQATT and CDR2 SNEGSKA (reference sequence). This CDR3 is built from 13 residues. Between the trimmed V and J ends, which lost 6 bases and 6 bases, there was a span of 15 bases. CDR3 bases: TGCAGTGCCCACCCTGTAGGGAGCAATGAGCAGTTCTTC. It yields the protein CSAHPVGSNEQFF.

The rearrangement links TRBV20-1 to TRBJ2-3, with TRBD2 matching over 13 bases. Germline V gene lookup returns CDR1 DFQATT and CDR2 SNEGSKA (reference sequence). J was trimmed by 4 bases and V by 4 bases; bases with no gene match: 8. The CDR3 runs to 16 residues. The CDR3 loop is CSATGLAGALPDTQYF. The CDR3 DNA follows: TGCAGTGCTACTGGACTAGCGGGGGCTCTGCCAGATACGCAGTATTTT.

This clonotype was seen a few times. The genes are TRBV30 and TRBJ1-2; TRBD1 might be the D (5 bases). The ends were cut back, 5 bases at V and 3 bases at J, with 10 bases in the middle. Germline assignment: CDR1 GTSNPN and CDR2 SVGIG (reference sequence). This CDR3 is 12 amino acids long. The CDR3 DNA reads as TGTGCCTGGGCAGACAGACACTATGGCTACACCTTC. Encoded protein: CAWADRHYGYTF. The whole variable domain, filled in from reference TRBV30 and TRBJ1-2, reads SQTIHQWPATLVQPVGSPLSLECTVEGTSNPNLYWYRQAAGRGLQLLFYSVGIGQISSEVPQNLSASRPQDRQFILSSKKLLLSDSGFYLCAWADRHYGYTFGSGTRLTVV.

This clonotype appeared a few times. This chain connects TRBV11-3 to TRBJ2-3; D tentatively reads TRBD1 or TRBD2 (5 bases each). Trimming removed 0 bases at V and 12 bases at J, with 10 bases between. The germline CDR1 and CDR2 sequences are SGHNT and YENEEA. The CDR3 runs 12 residues. The CDR3 DNA sequence: TGTGCCAGCAGCTTAGACGGACGGGACCAGTATTTT. Encoded protein: CASSLDGRDQYF.

By sample fraction, this clonotype is medium-sized. The rearrangement links TRBV6-2 or TRBV6-3 to TRBJ1-1; TRBD1 is a possible D gene (5 bases). Germline V CDR1 and CDR2: MNHEY, SVGEGT. The CDR3 is 13 residues long. Trimming took off 7 bases at V and 3 bases at J, with 12 bases between the two ends. CDR3 sequence (DNA): TGTGCCAGCAACCCGACGGGGGACACTGAAGCTTTCTTT. Protein: CASNPTGDTEAFF.

This rearrangement joins TRBV5-5 to TRBJ2-7, with TRBD1 matching over 7 bases. CDR1 is SGHKS, CDR2 YYEKEE, per germline (reference sequence). The V and J ends lost 4 bases and 4 bases, in that order; junction bases with no gene match: 8. The CDR3 consists of 14 residues. This CDR3 is CASSLNRGGYEQYF. The CDR3 region has the DNA TGTGCCAGCAGCCTTAACAGGGGTGGTTACGAGCAGTACTTC.

The gene calls are TRBV28 and TRBJ2-6; 8 bases match TRBD1. CDR1 is MDHEN, CDR2 SYDVKM, per germline. The CDR3 has 18 residues. Trimming removed 6 bases from V and 0 bases from J; junction bases left unmatched: 10. The CDR3 nucleotides read TGTGCCAGCAGCCGTCAGGGGGCAGGTGGCTCTGGGGCCAACGTCCTGACTTTC. Residues: CASSRQGAGGSGANVLTF.

There are a few counts of this clonotype. This CDR3 is CASSPSQARGGYSPLHF. The DNA of the CDR3 is TGTGCCAGCAGCCCTAGCCAGGCAAGGGGGGGATATTCACCCCTCCACTTT. The V call is TRBV7-2, the J call TRBJ1-6; D is possibly TRBD1 (6 bases). This CDR3 has 17 amino acids. Germline CDR1 is SGHTA and CDR2 is FQGNSA. V lost 5 bases to trimming and J lost 8 bases, with 22 bases between them.

The sample holds one count of this clonotype. The genes are TRBV2 and TRBJ2-1; TRBD1 or TRBD2 may be the D gene (5 bases each). Germline loops: CDR1 SNHLY, CDR2 FYNNEI. V was clipped by 3 bases and J by 0 bases, with 18 bases between them. The CDR3 has 18 amino acids. The CDR3 region is CASSERGVLLSSYNEQFF. For the CDR3, the DNA is TGTGCCAGCAGTGAGAGGGGAGTCCTATTAAGCTCCTACAATGAGCAGTTCTTC.

This chain links TRBV4-1 with TRBJ2-2; tentatively, D is TRBD1 or TRBD2 (5 bases each). V shed 3 bases and J shed 6 bases, with 17 bases lying between them. The V gene's germline CDR1 is MGHRA and CDR2 YSYEKL. The CDR3 contains 16 residues. CDR3 loop: CASSQVPGRPAGELFF. The CDR3 DNA reads as TGCGCCAGCAGCCAGGTACCGGGACGCCCGGCCGGGGAGCTGTTTTTT.

The J gene is TRBJ1-2, the V gene TRBV12-3 or TRBV12-4, with D possibly being TRBD1 (5 bases). The CDR3 sequence is 14 residues long. V lost 5 bases and J 4 bases, leaving 14 bases between the germline ends. CDR3 nucleotide sequence: TGTGCCAGCAGTCGGGACCGAAACGTCTATGGCTACACCTTC. This sequence encodes CASSRDRNVYGYTF.

V usage is TRBV20-1 and J usage is TRBJ2-3; D gene unclear. Germline V gene lookup returns CDR1 DFQATT and CDR2 SNEGSKA (reference sequence). This CDR3 is built from 13 residues. V was clipped by 0 bases and J by 4 bases, with 8 bases between them. This CDR3 reads CSAREVAADTQYF. The CDR3 DNA follows: TGCAGTGCTAGAGAGGTCGCCGCAGATACGCAGTATTTT.

The V call is TRBV7-2, the J call TRBJ1-5; D gene ambiguous. The germline V gene has CDR1 SGHTA and CDR2 FQGNSA. The V end lost 2 bases, the J end lost 4 bases, and 6 bases lay between the germline ends. This CDR3 has 13 residues. The CDR3 protein is CASSLWINQPQHF. The CDR3 nucleotides read TGTGCCAGCAGCTTATGGATAAATCAGCCCCAGCATTTT.

On this clonotype: Because it lacks the conserved phenylalanine or tryptophan at the end, this CDR3 is likely a read error. The DNA is left out, because the CDR3 cannot be placed on it with certainty; the CDR3 is given as TCRdb lists it. The chain employs TRBV21-1 and TRBJ1-1. TRBV21-1 is flagged as a pseudogene. The CDR3 is 14 amino acids long, termini counted. CDR3 region: CASSKETPETEAFY.

This clonotype appeared a few times. The chain is built from TRBV7-9 and TRBJ2-5, with D possibly matching TRBD2 (7 bases). CDR1 and CDR2 (germline): SEHNR, FQNEAQ (reference sequence). CDR3 length: 15 amino acids. Trimming took off 5 bases at V and 3 bases at J, with 16 bases between the two ends. For the CDR3, the DNA is TGTGCCAGCAGCCCTCTGGGGGGGCGCGAAGAGACCCAGTACTTC. Protein: CASSPLGGREETQYF.

The CDR3 nucleotides are TGTGCCAGCAGCCTTGGGGGACAGGGGAGCTACGAGCAGTACTTC. Residues: CASSLGGQGSYEQYF. This chain joins TRBV5-4 and TRBJ2-7; TRBD1 aligns across 10 bases. Trimming at V came to 4 bases and at J to 3 bases, leaving 7 bases not matched to a gene. Germline V gene sequence: CDR1 SGHNT, CDR2 YYREEE (reference sequence). The CDR3 sequence is 15 residues long.

The chain joins TRBV20-1 to TRBJ2-5, with 7 bases matching TRBD2. V shed 5 bases, J shed 2 bases, and the junction held 14 bases outside the gene matches. Germline CDR1 DFQATT, CDR2 SNEGSKA (reference sequence). The CDR3 is 16 residues long. CDR3 DNA: TGCAGTGCTGGGGGTAAACGAGCGGGGCTACAAGAGACCCAGTACTTC. It yields the protein CSAGGKRAGLQETQYF.

This clonotype was counted a few times. The rearrangement uses TRBV6-5 and TRBJ1-1; 7 bases align to TRBD1. Trimming at V came to 2 bases and at J to 3 bases, leaving 18 bases not matched to a gene. Germline lookup yields CDR1 MNHEY and CDR2 SVGAGI. CDR3 length: 19 amino acids. The CDR3 DNA reads as TGTGCCAGCAGTTACGGTGTACATCCGGGACAGCTTGAGGACACTGAAGCTTTCTTT. It is translated as CASSYGVHPGQLEDTEAFF.